This paragraph reports one TCR beta chain. The entry originates in a study of control samples from healthy donors and cancer patients. This CDR3 region has 11 residues. Germline CDR1 is SNHLY and CDR2 is FYNNEI. V was clipped by 5 bases and J by 7 bases, with 6 bases between them. Some clones are missing from TCRdb's copy, which holds only in-frame ones; the method was immunoSEQ multiplex PCR. Seen here are 50,000 or so clones, roughly 80% observed once, and the top ten hold roughly a tenth. The sequenced sample was blood. The source of this sequence is a man between 65 and 79 years old in good health. V and J are TRBV2 and TRBJ2-1, with unresolved D. The DNA for the CDR3 is TGTGCCAGCAGTATCCTAAATGAGCAGTTCTTC. Its protein is CASSILNEQFF.